The 13 T cell receptor beta chains listed next were all sequenced from one sample in a study of early T cells in non-severe SARS-CoV-2 infection. TCRdb re-analysed the 5' RACE reads in MiXCR, keeping a single row per CDR3 protein. Among under 25,000 distinct CDR3 sequences listed, 4.2% were seen once. Sequences were obtained from whole blood. These receptors came from an adult who was a healthcare worker with PCR-confirmed SARS-CoV-2 infection or an uninfected control (not recorded which).

This clonotype was counted ten times or more. V usage is TRBV14 and J usage is TRBJ1-1, with 7 bases matching TRBD1. Germline CDR1 and CDR2: SGHDN and FVKESK. V trimming: 3 bases; J trimming: 3 bases; junction bases outside the gene matches: 7. CDR3 length equals 15 residues. The CDR3 protein is CASSHPGGYYTEAFF. CDR3 bases: TGTGCCAGCAGCCACCCAGGGGGATACTACACTGAAGCTTTCTTT.

This clonotype was seen ten or more times. The chain couples TRBV4-3 to TRBJ2-3; D not resolved. Germline V gene sequence: CDR1 LGHNA, CDR2 YSLEER. This CDR3 has 13 amino acids. The V and J ends lost 1 base and 0 bases respectively, with 2 bases between them. CDR3 sequence reads: CASSQVSTDTQYF. CDR3 sequence (DNA): TGCGCCAGCAGCCAAGTAAGCACAGATACGCAGTATTTT.

This clonotype was seen at least ten times. This chain joins TRBV15 and TRBJ2-5; tentative D call: TRBD1 (5 bases). CDR1 and CDR2 (germline): LNHNV, YYDKDF (reference sequence). This CDR3 has 14 residues. Trimming removed 0 bases at V and 5 bases at J, with 10 bases between. CDR3 nucleotides: TGTGCCACCAGCAGAGATTCAGGGCGTGAGACCCAGTACTTC. Amino acids: CATSRDSGRETQYF.

This clonotype has at least ten counts. The CDR3 is CASRLTTGSAEAFF. The CDR3 DNA is TGTGCCAGCAGACTCACGACAGGGAGTGCTGAAGCTTTCTTT. The genes are TRBV6-2 or TRBV6-3 and TRBJ1-1, with 7 positions matching TRBD1. Germline CDR1 is MNHEY and CDR2 is SVGEGT. V lost 6 bases to trimming and J lost 6 bases; unmatched junction nucleotides: 10. The CDR3 contains 14 residues.

This clonotype has at least ten counts. This chain connects TRBV5-4 to TRBJ1-2; D uncertain. Germline CDR1 and CDR2: SGHNT and YYREEE (reference sequence). This CDR3 region has 13 residues. The V end lost 4 bases, the J end lost 6 bases, and 13 bases lay between the germline ends. As DNA, the CDR3 is TGTGCCAGCAGCCCGGTAGCGAGTGATGGCTACACCTTC. Protein sequence: CASSPVASDGYTF.

This clonotype was found many times. The chain links TRBV7-2 to TRBJ2-7; TRBD2 might be the D (5 bases). The CDR3 loop spans 14 amino acids. V lost 5 bases to trimming and J lost 2 bases, with 13 bases between them. CDR1 SGHTA and CDR2 FQGNSA come from the germline V gene. CDR3 amino acids: CASSQRDSPYEQYF. DNA of the CDR3: TGTGCCAGCAGCCAGAGGGATTCCCCCTACGAGCAGTACTTC.

This clonotype was detected ten times or more. The chain combines TRBV20-1 with TRBJ2-6; D not certain. The CDR3 totals 14 residues. Trimming removed 6 bases at V and 0 bases at J, with 9 bases between. Germline lookup yields CDR1 DFQATT and CDR2 SNEGSKA (reference sequence). The CDR3 loop is CSAPSTSGANVLTF. The DNA of the CDR3 is TGCAGTGCCCCATCCACCTCTGGGGCCAACGTCCTGACTTTC.

This clonotype showed up many times. The V and J genes are TRBV9 and TRBJ1-3; D remains ambiguous. Per germline, CDR1 SGDLS and CDR2 YYNGEE. Trimming cost V 0 bases and J 0 bases, with 4 bases left between them. The CDR3 runs 14 residues. In DNA, the CDR3 is TGTGCCAGCAGCGTAGGAATCTCTGGAAACACCATATATTTT. Its protein product is CASSVGISGNTIYF.

This clonotype was counted at least ten times. One junction end does not reproduce the germline sequence, and a read error may be involved. V gene TRBV7-3 combines with J gene TRBJ1-6, with D tentatively TRBD1 (5 bases). The germline CDR1 and CDR2 sequences are SGHTA and FQGTGA. The CDR3 is made up of 15 amino acids. As DNA, the CDR3 is TGTGCCAGCAGCACAACGGGACGGTCAAATTCACCCCTCCACTTC. Its protein is CASSTTGRSNSPLHF.

This clonotype was recorded many times. The chain has TRBV11-2 and TRBJ2-7, with D maybe TRBD1 (6 bases). The CDR3 is 13 residues long. The germline V and J ends were trimmed by 6 bases and 6 bases, with 15 bases remaining between them. Germline V CDR1 and CDR2: SGHAT, FQNNGV. The CDR3 DNA is TGTGCCAGCAGTATACAGGGTTACGGCGAGCAGTACTTC. It codes for CASSIQGYGEQYF.

The gene calls are TRBV4-3 and TRBJ2-3; the match to TRBD2 covers 13 bases. V lost 1 base and J lost 5; bases outside the gene matches: 0. Germline V gene sequence: CDR1 LGHNA, CDR2 YSLEER. The length of the CDR3 is 15 residues. In DNA form, the CDR3 reads TGCGCCAGCAGCCAAGGGACTAGCGGGGGAGATACGCAGTATTTT. It encodes CASSQGTSGGDTQYF.

The table lists this clonotype with many counts. The chain is built from TRBV6-1 and TRBJ1-2; TRBD1 matches 10 bases. Germline V gene sequence: CDR1 MNHNS, CDR2 SASEGT. V shed 6 bases, J shed 3 bases, and the junction held 10 bases outside the gene matches. The CDR3 runs to 16 residues. In DNA form, the CDR3 reads TGTGCCAGCAGGGGACAGGGGATGCGCTATGACTATGGCTACACCTTC. Its translation is CASRGQGMRYDYGYTF.

This clonotype was recorded many times. The chain uses TRBV7-2 and TRBJ2-7; D may match TRBD1 or TRBD2 (5 bases each). The germline V gene encodes CDR1 SGHTA and CDR2 FQGNSA. V shed 1 base and J shed 3 bases, with 10 bases lying between them. This CDR3 is 14 amino acids long. The CDR3 spells CASSLGGNNYEQYF. The CDR3 region has the DNA TGTGCCAGCAGCTTAGGGGGGAATAACTACGAGCAGTACTTC.